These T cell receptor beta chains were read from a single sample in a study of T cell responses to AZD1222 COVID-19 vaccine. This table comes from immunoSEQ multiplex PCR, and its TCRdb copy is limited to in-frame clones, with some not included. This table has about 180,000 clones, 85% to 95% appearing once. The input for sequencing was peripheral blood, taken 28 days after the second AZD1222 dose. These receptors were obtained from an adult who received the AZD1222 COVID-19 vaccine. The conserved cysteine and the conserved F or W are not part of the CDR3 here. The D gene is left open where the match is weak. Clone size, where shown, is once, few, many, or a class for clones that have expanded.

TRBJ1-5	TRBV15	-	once	ATSSDGQYGQPQH
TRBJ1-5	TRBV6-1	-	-	ASSEASVYNQPQH
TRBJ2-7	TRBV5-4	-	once	ASSFVTGGGEQY
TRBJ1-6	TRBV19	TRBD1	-	ASSADRGNSPLH
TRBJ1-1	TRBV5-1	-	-	ASSFSGGRGTEAF
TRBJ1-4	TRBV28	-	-	ASSYQNEKLF
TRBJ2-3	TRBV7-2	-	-	ASSLGWATDTQY
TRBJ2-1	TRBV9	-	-	ASSVARGREWNEQF
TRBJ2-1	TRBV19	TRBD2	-	ASSSRVAGYNEQF
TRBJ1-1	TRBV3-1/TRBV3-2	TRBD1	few	ASSPTGVAEAF
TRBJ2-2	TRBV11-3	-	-	ASSLVGALNTGELF
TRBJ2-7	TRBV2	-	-	ASSATALGAYEQY
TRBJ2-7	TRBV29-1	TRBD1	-	SASGTGSGEQY
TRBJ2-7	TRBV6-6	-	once	ASSYPWGSYEQY
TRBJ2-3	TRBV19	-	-	AIATGDTDTQY
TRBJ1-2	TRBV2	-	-	ASSEMEYGYT
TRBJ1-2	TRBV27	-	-	ASSSLPLGPNYGYT
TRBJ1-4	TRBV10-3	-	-	AISEGAANEKLF
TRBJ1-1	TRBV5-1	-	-	ASSLGGQNTEAF
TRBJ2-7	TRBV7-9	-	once	ASSLLGRRYEQY
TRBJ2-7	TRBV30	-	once	AWSLTSVVEQY
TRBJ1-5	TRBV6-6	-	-	ASSQGGQPQH
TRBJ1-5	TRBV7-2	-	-	ASSLFPGDQPQH
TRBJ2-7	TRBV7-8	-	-	ASSHEEVFYEQY
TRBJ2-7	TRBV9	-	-	ASSVVPGSYEQY
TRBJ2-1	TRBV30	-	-	AWTRIARGEQF
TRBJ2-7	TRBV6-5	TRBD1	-	ASRVTGGDEQY
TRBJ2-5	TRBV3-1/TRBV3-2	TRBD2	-	ASSLLAGGQETQY
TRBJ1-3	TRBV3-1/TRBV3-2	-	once	ASSPTGLSGNTIY
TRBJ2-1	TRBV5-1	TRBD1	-	ASSLEQGAGEQF
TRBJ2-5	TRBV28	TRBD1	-	ASSAPGQGRETQY
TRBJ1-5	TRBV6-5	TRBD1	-	ASNPGQSNQPQH
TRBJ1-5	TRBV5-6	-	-	ASSLAGGGYQPQH
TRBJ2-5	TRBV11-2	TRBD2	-	ASSYTSGGTKETQY
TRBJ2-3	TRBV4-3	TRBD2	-	ASSQVPAGGTDTQY
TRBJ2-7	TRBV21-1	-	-	ASSTRDRDSYEQY
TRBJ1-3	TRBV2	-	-	ASSGTSGNTIY
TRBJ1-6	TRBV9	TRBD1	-	ASSVGQGNSPLH
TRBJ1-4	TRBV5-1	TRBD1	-	ASSPRDRMVKEKLF
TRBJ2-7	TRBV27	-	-	ASSDHYEQY
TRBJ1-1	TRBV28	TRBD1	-	ASRRDRGNTEAF
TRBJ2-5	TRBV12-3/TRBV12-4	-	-	ASSYNQETQY
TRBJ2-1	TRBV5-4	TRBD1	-	ASSLPQPGQGEGEQF
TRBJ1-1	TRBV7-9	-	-	ASSLGGLGTEAF
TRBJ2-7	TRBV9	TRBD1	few	ASSVGRQGALWEQY
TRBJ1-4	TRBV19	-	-	ASSLGSPFGEKLF
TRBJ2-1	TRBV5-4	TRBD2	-	ASSLGGTGGRINEQF
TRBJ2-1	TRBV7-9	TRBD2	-	ASSLAEGTSGSGYNEQF
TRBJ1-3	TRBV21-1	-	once	ASIVDRVRNTIY
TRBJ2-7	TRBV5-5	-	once	ASSRQVSEQY
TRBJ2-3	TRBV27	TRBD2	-	ASSPGLAGEDTQY
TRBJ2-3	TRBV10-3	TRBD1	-	AISPTGDDTQY
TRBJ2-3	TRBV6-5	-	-	ASNLASTDTQY
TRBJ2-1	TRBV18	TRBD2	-	ASSISSGGDYNEQF
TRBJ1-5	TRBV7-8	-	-	ASSLAGHVLDQPQH
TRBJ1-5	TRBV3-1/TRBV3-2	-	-	ASSQAGLGGNQPQH
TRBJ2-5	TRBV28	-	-	ASSLPRYETQY
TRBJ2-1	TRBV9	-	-	ASSVALANNEQF